The rows below give T cell receptor beta chains drawn from one sample of a study of T cell responses to AZD1222 COVID-19 vaccine. Assay used: immunoSEQ multiplex PCR; TCRdb lists only in-frame clones, some missing. The profile shows 70,000 to 100,000 clones, approximately 83% of them singletons. The sequences come from peripheral blood, collected 28 days after the second AZD1222 dose. These receptors were obtained from an adult who received the AZD1222 COVID-19 vaccine. The CDR3 runs from the conserved cysteine through the conserved F or W. The order of the fields is CDR3 length, V gene, clone size, J gene, D gene, CDR3 protein, CDR3 DNA. The D gene is left open where the match is weak. Expanded clones are given a class, and other clones once, few, many or no size at all.

cdr3_length: 14
v_call: TRBV6-5
clone_size: .
j_call: TRBJ1-6
d_call: .
cdr3_aa: CASSYGGQNSPLHF
cdr3_nt: TGTGCCAGCAGTTACGGGGGGCAAAATTCACCCCTCCACTTT

cdr3_length: 15
v_call: TRBV25-1
clone_size: once
j_call: TRBJ2-7
d_call: TRBD1
cdr3_aa: CASSGSGTGSYEQYF
cdr3_nt: TGTGCCAGCAGTGGCTCCGGGACAGGCTCCTACGAGCAGTACTTC

cdr3_length: 15
v_call: TRBV25-1
clone_size: .
j_call: TRBJ2-3
d_call: .
cdr3_aa: CASSEAPDTPNTQYF
cdr3_nt: TGTGCCAGCAGTGAAGCGCCGGACACCCCGAATACGCAGTATTTT

cdr3_length: 14
v_call: TRBV6-6
clone_size: .
j_call: TRBJ2-7
d_call: .
cdr3_aa: CASSYSREAYEQYF
cdr3_nt: TGTGCCAGCAGTTACTCGAGGGAGGCCTACGAGCAGTACTTC

cdr3_length: 14
v_call: TRBV6-5
clone_size: .
j_call: TRBJ2-2
d_call: .
cdr3_aa: CASTTGIPAGELFF
cdr3_nt: TGTGCCAGCACAACAGGGATTCCCGCCGGGGAGCTGTTTTTT

cdr3_length: 13
v_call: TRBV4-1
clone_size: once
j_call: TRBJ1-1
d_call: .
cdr3_aa: CASSQDVGTEAFF
cdr3_nt: TGCGCCAGCAGCCAAGATGTCGGCACTGAAGCTTTCTTT

cdr3_length: 15
v_call: TRBV4-1
clone_size: .
j_call: TRBJ1-1
d_call: .
cdr3_aa: CASSPEGRSNTEAFF
cdr3_nt: TGCGCCAGCAGCCCAGAAGGTCGGTCGAACACTGAAGCTTTCTTT

cdr3_length: 14
v_call: TRBV19
clone_size: few
j_call: TRBJ1-5
d_call: .
cdr3_aa: CASSISGGGQPQHF
cdr3_nt: TGTGCCAGTAGTATAAGCGGGGGCGGTCAGCCCCAGCATTTT

cdr3_length: 13
v_call: TRBV5-1
clone_size: .
j_call: TRBJ2-5
d_call: TRBD1
cdr3_aa: CASRPGQQETQYF
cdr3_nt: TGCGCCAGCCGCCCGGGACAGCAAGAGACCCAGTACTTC

cdr3_length: 15
v_call: TRBV19
clone_size: .
j_call: TRBJ1-6
d_call: .
cdr3_aa: CASSIDPPWDSPLHF
cdr3_nt: TGTGCCAGTAGTATTGATCCCCCGTGGGATTCACCCCTCCACTTT

cdr3_length: 17
v_call: TRBV27
clone_size: .
j_call: TRBJ2-5
d_call: .
cdr3_aa: CASSLSGGSAWKETQYF
cdr3_nt: TGTGCCAGCAGTTTATCGGGGGGTTCGGCATGGAAAGAGACCCAGTACTTC

cdr3_length: 13
v_call: TRBV11-3
clone_size: .
j_call: TRBJ1-1
d_call: TRBD1
cdr3_aa: CASSSDRRSEAFF
cdr3_nt: TGTGCCAGCAGCTCGGACAGGAGGTCTGAAGCTTTCTTT

cdr3_length: 14
v_call: TRBV28
clone_size: .
j_call: TRBJ1-5
d_call: .
cdr3_aa: CASRPWGGNQPQHF
cdr3_nt: TGTGCCAGCAGACCCTGGGGAGGAAATCAGCCCCAGCATTTT

cdr3_length: 16
v_call: TRBV5-1
clone_size: .
j_call: TRBJ2-2
d_call: .
cdr3_aa: CASSLAEGAGTGELFF
cdr3_nt: TGCGCCAGCAGCTTGGCCGAAGGGGCTGGCACCGGGGAGCTGTTTTTT

cdr3_length: 14
v_call: TRBV28
clone_size: .
j_call: TRBJ2-7
d_call: .
cdr3_aa: CASRRTGSSYEQYF
cdr3_nt: TGTGCCAGCAGGCGTACAGGGTCCTCCTACGAGCAGTACTTC

cdr3_length: 15
v_call: TRBV7-6
clone_size: .
j_call: TRBJ2-2
d_call: TRBD1
cdr3_aa: CASSLEGGGTGELFF
cdr3_nt: TGTGCCAGCAGCTTAGAAGGGGGCGGCACCGGGGAGCTGTTTTTT

cdr3_length: 17
v_call: TRBV28
clone_size: .
j_call: TRBJ1-4
d_call: TRBD1
cdr3_aa: CASSFPLGGQGGEKLFF
cdr3_nt: TGTGCCAGCAGTTTCCCATTAGGGGGACAGGGAGGAGAAAAACTGTTTTTT

cdr3_length: 15
v_call: TRBV10-3
clone_size: .
j_call: TRBJ1-2
d_call: TRBD1
cdr3_aa: CAISPGQGASYGYTF
cdr3_nt: TGTGCCATCAGCCCGGGACAGGGGGCATCCTATGGCTACACCTTC

cdr3_length: 15
v_call: TRBV7-2
clone_size: .
j_call: TRBJ2-5
d_call: TRBD2
cdr3_aa: CASSFLGEGLETQYF
cdr3_nt: TGTGCCAGCAGCTTCTTGGGGGAGGGCCTGGAGACCCAGTACTTC

cdr3_length: 12
v_call: TRBV4-2
clone_size: .
j_call: TRBJ1-1
d_call: .
cdr3_aa: CASSQGNTEAFF
cdr3_nt: TGTGCCAGCAGCCAAGGGAACACTGAAGCTTTCTTT

cdr3_length: 12
v_call: TRBV7-3
clone_size: .
j_call: TRBJ2-1
d_call: .
cdr3_aa: CASSLTRNEQFF
cdr3_nt: TGTGCCAGCAGCTTAACTCGGAATGAGCAGTTCTTC

cdr3_length: 15
v_call: TRBV19
clone_size: .
j_call: TRBJ1-2
d_call: .
cdr3_aa: CASSIPQAGWYGYTF
cdr3_nt: TGTGCCAGTAGTATCCCCCAGGCTGGTTGGTATGGCTACACCTTC

cdr3_length: 15
v_call: TRBV15
clone_size: .
j_call: TRBJ1-2
d_call: .
cdr3_aa: CATSHPRSGSYGYTF
cdr3_nt: TGTGCCACCAGCCACCCGAGATCTGGTAGCTATGGCTACACCTTC

cdr3_length: 16
v_call: TRBV18
clone_size: .
j_call: TRBJ2-7
d_call: TRBD2
cdr3_aa: CASSPGTSGSSYEQYF
cdr3_nt: TGTGCCAGCTCACCCGGGACTAGCGGGAGTTCCTACGAGCAGTACTTC

cdr3_length: 13
v_call: TRBV18
clone_size: .
j_call: TRBJ1-4
d_call: TRBD1
cdr3_aa: CASSPGQEEKLFF
cdr3_nt: TGTGCCAGCTCACCCGGACAGGAAGAAAAACTGTTTTTT

cdr3_length: 19
v_call: TRBV5-8
clone_size: .
j_call: TRBJ1-1
d_call: .
cdr3_aa: CASSLEGSLGGPFPTEAFF
cdr3_nt: TGTGCCAGCAGCTTGGAGGGGAGCCTTGGAGGCCCCTTTCCCACTGAAGCTTTCTTT

cdr3_length: 19
v_call: TRBV28
clone_size: .
j_call: TRBJ1-5
d_call: .
cdr3_aa: CASSLGITGTGNSNQPQHF
cdr3_nt: TGTGCCAGCAGTTTAGGGATCACCGGGACTGGGAATAGCAATCAGCCCCAGCATTTT

cdr3_length: 17
v_call: TRBV3-1/TRBV3-2
clone_size: .
j_call: TRBJ2-5
d_call: TRBD2
cdr3_aa: CASSQDPGGRGGETQYF
cdr3_nt: TGTGCCAGCAGCCAAGACCCTGGCGGGAGGGGTGGAGAGACCCAGTACTTC

cdr3_length: 14
v_call: TRBV24-1
clone_size: .
j_call: TRBJ1-2
d_call: .
cdr3_aa: CATSVNTGNYGYTF
cdr3_nt: TGTGCCACCAGTGTCAACACAGGGAACTATGGCTACACCTTC

cdr3_length: 15
v_call: TRBV3-1/TRBV3-2
clone_size: .
j_call: TRBJ1-5
d_call: .
cdr3_aa: CASSQGRSGGQPQHF
cdr3_nt: TGTGCCAGCAGCCAAGGGCGAAGTGGCGGTCAGCCCCAGCATTTT

cdr3_length: 14
v_call: TRBV3-1/TRBV3-2
clone_size: .
j_call: TRBJ1-6
d_call: .
cdr3_aa: CASSLASLGSPLHF
cdr3_nt: TGTGCCAGCAGCCTCGCTTCCCTCGGTTCACCCCTCCACTTT

cdr3_length: 15
v_call: TRBV9
clone_size: few
j_call: TRBJ1-6
d_call: .
cdr3_aa: CASSVSGGGNSPLHF
cdr3_nt: TGTGCCAGCAGCGTGAGCGGGGGGGGGAATTCACCCCTCCACTTT

cdr3_length: 14
v_call: TRBV7-3
clone_size: .
j_call: TRBJ2-2
d_call: TRBD1
cdr3_aa: CASSKGTGGRELFF
cdr3_nt: TGTGCCAGCAGCAAAGGGACAGGGGGCAGGGAGCTGTTTTTT

cdr3_length: 14
v_call: TRBV28
clone_size: .
j_call: TRBJ1-5
d_call: .
cdr3_aa: CASLGGVRVQPQHF
cdr3_nt: TGTGCCAGTCTTGGGGGGGTTAGGGTTCAGCCCCAGCATTTT

cdr3_length: 14
v_call: TRBV28
clone_size: .
j_call: TRBJ2-7
d_call: .
cdr3_aa: CASSPETGSYEQYF
cdr3_nt: TGTGCCAGCAGTCCCGAGACAGGCTCCTACGAGCAGTACTTC

cdr3_length: 14
v_call: TRBV5-1
clone_size: .
j_call: TRBJ2-3
d_call: TRBD2
cdr3_aa: CASSFSGGEDTQYF
cdr3_nt: TGCGCCAGCAGCTTTAGCGGGGGGGAAGATACGCAGTATTTT

cdr3_length: 17
v_call: TRBV19
clone_size: .
j_call: TRBJ1-4
d_call: .
cdr3_aa: CASSIHKSGVANEKLFF
cdr3_nt: TGTGCCAGTAGTATACACAAATCGGGGGTTGCTAATGAAAAACTGTTTTTT

cdr3_length: 15
v_call: TRBV5-1
clone_size: .
j_call: TRBJ1-1
d_call: .
cdr3_aa: CASREGRLTDTEAFF
cdr3_nt: TGCGCCAGCAGGGAGGGACGGCTAACGGACACTGAAGCTTTCTTT

cdr3_length: 16
v_call: TRBV30
clone_size: .
j_call: TRBJ1-4
d_call: .
cdr3_aa: CAWKGGAWITNEKLFF
cdr3_nt: TGTGCCTGGAAGGGAGGCGCGTGGATAACTAATGAAAAACTGTTTTTT

cdr3_length: 14
v_call: TRBV6-6
clone_size: .
j_call: TRBJ2-3
d_call: .
cdr3_aa: CASSPGFSGDTQYF
cdr3_nt: TGTGCCAGCAGTCCAGGGTTCAGCGGAGATACGCAGTATTTT

cdr3_length: 13
v_call: TRBV12-3/TRBV12-4
clone_size: .
j_call: TRBJ1-2
d_call: TRBD1
cdr3_aa: CASNRQGMGGYTF
cdr3_nt: TGTGCCAGCAACAGACAGGGGATGGGTGGCTACACCTTC

cdr3_length: 15
v_call: TRBV5-1
clone_size: once
j_call: TRBJ1-6
d_call: .
cdr3_aa: CASSLARGADSPLHF
cdr3_nt: TGCGCCAGCAGCTTGGCGCGGGGGGCTGATTCACCCCTCCACTTT

cdr3_length: 16
v_call: TRBV28
clone_size: .
j_call: TRBJ2-7
d_call: TRBD2
cdr3_aa: CASSPWGLAGAYEQYF
cdr3_nt: TGTGCCAGCAGTCCCTGGGGACTAGCGGGGGCCTACGAGCAGTACTTC

cdr3_length: 14
v_call: TRBV5-4
clone_size: .
j_call: TRBJ1-2
d_call: TRBD1
cdr3_aa: CASSSRTGWYGYTF
cdr3_nt: TGTGCCAGCAGCTCGCGGACAGGCTGGTATGGCTACACCTTC

cdr3_length: 15
v_call: TRBV7-3
clone_size: .
j_call: TRBJ2-5
d_call: TRBD2
cdr3_aa: CASSQAGRAGETQYF
cdr3_nt: TGTGCCAGCAGCCAAGCAGGGAGGGCCGGAGAGACCCAGTACTTC

cdr3_length: 13
v_call: TRBV15
clone_size: .
j_call: TRBJ2-3
d_call: TRBD1
cdr3_aa: CATSDRVQDTQYF
cdr3_nt: TGTGCCACCAGCGACAGGGTTCAAGATACGCAGTATTTT

cdr3_length: 17
v_call: TRBV18
clone_size: .
j_call: TRBJ1-2
d_call: TRBD1
cdr3_aa: CASSPTGTGRSNYGYTF
cdr3_nt: TGTGCCAGCTCACCTACCGGGACAGGGCGCTCTAACTATGGCTACACCTTC

cdr3_length: 11
v_call: TRBV13
clone_size: once
j_call: TRBJ1-1
d_call: .
cdr3_aa: CASSLGTEAFF
cdr3_nt: TGTGCCAGCAGCTTAGGGACTGAAGCTTTCTTT

cdr3_length: 14
v_call: TRBV2
clone_size: .
j_call: TRBJ2-2
d_call: .
cdr3_aa: CASTMGPIGGELFF
cdr3_nt: TGTGCCAGCACTATGGGCCCTATCGGCGGGGAGCTGTTTTTT

cdr3_length: 14
v_call: TRBV10-3
clone_size: .
j_call: TRBJ1-1
d_call: TRBD1
cdr3_aa: CAIRDRQGAGVAFF
cdr3_nt: TGTGCCATCAGGGATCGACAGGGGGCTGGGGTAGCTTTCTTT

cdr3_length: 16
v_call: TRBV28
clone_size: .
j_call: TRBJ1-5
d_call: .
cdr3_aa: CASRLPGEASNQPQHF
cdr3_nt: TGTGCCAGCAGGCTACCAGGGGAGGCGAGCAATCAGCCCCAGCATTTT

cdr3_length: 14
v_call: TRBV27
clone_size: .
j_call: TRBJ1-6
d_call: TRBD1
cdr3_aa: CASSTGQQNSPLHF
cdr3_nt: TGTGCCAGCAGTACGGGACAGCAAAATTCACCCCTCCACTTT

cdr3_length: 16
v_call: TRBV11-2
clone_size: once
j_call: TRBJ1-2
d_call: TRBD1
cdr3_aa: CASSSGQGALNYGYTF
cdr3_nt: TGTGCCAGCAGCTCGGGACAGGGGGCTTTAAACTATGGCTACACCTTC